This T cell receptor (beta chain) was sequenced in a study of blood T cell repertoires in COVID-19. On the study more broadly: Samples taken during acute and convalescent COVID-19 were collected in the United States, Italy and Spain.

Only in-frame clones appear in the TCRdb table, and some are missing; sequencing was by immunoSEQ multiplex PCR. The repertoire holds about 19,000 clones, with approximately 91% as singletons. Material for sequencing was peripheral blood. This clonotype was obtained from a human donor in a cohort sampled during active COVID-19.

CDR3 DNA: TGTGCCAGCCAGACAGGGGGCTTTGGCTACACCTTC. This codes for CASQTGGFGYTF. The V gene is TRBV25-1, the J gene TRBJ1-2; 10 positions agree with TRBD1. Germline CDR1 MGHDK, CDR2 SYGVNS. CDR3 length equals 12 residues. V shed 8 bases, J shed 7 bases, and the junction held 4 bases outside the gene matches.